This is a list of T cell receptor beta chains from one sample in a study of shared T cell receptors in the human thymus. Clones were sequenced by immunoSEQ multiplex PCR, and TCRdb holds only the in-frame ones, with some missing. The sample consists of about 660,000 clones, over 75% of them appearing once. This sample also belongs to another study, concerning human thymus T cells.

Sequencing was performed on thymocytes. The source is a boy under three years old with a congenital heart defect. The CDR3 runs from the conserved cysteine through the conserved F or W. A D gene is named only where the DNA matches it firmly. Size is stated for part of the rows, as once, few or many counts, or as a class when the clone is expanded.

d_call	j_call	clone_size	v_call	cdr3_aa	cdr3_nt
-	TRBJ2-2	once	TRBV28	CASSFSVAANTGELFF	TGTGCCAGCAGTTTCTCGGTAGCGGCGAACACCGGGGAGCTGTTTTTT
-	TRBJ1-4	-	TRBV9	CASSVDGEKLFF	TGTGCCAGCAGCGTAGATGGCGAAAAACTGTTTTTT
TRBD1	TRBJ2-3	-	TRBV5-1	CASSLGPPGTGVSDTQYF	TGCGCCAGCAGCTTGGGACCCCCCGGGACAGGGGTGTCAGATACGCAGTATTTT
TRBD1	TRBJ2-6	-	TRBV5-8	CASSVNQQGKSSGANVLTF	TGTGCCAGCAGCGTTAATCAACAGGGGAAATCCTCTGGGGCCAACGTCCTGACTTTC
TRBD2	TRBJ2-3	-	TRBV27	CASSFRLAGGRQDTQYF	TGTGCCAGCAGTTTTCGACTAGCGGGAGGGAGGCAGGATACGCAGTATTTT
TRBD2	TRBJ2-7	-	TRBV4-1	CASSPRGVLVAGAYEQYF	TGCGCCAGCAGCCCAAGAGGTGTATTGGTAGCGGGTGCCTACGAGCAGTACTTC
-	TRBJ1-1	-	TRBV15	CATSRVWAPNTEAFF	TGTGCCACCAGCAGAGTGTGGGCCCCGAACACTGAAGCTTTCTTT
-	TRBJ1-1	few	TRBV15	CATSRGENTEAFF	TGTGCCACCAGCAGAGGAGAGAACACTGAAGCTTTCTTT
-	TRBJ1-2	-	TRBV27	CASSLQGREGYTF	TGTGCCAGCAGTTTGCAGGGTAGGGAAGGCTACACCTTC
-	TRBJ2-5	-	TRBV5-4	CASSLEGYGRRETQYF	TGTGCCAGCAGCTTGGAAGGGTACGGGAGACGGGAGACCCAGTACTTC
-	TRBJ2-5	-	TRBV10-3	CAISESWGLGGADQETQYF	TGTGCCATCAGTGAGTCTTGGGGTCTGGGCGGGGCGGACCAAGAGACCCAGTACTTC
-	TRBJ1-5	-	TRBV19	CASRQYSGGGHNQPQHF	TGTGCCAGTAGACAGTATTCGGGGGGAGGGCATAATCAGCCCCAGCATTTT
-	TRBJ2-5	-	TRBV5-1	CASSLEAQETQYF	TGCGCCAGCAGCTTGGAAGCCCAAGAGACCCAGTACTTC
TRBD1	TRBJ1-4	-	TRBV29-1	CSVEDRKDRGSEKLFF	TGCAGCGTTGAAGATCGGAAGGACAGGGGAAGTGAAAAACTGTTTTTT
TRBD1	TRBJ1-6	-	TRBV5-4	CASSTGGGSPLHF	TGTGCCAGCAGCACAGGGGGCGGTTCACCCCTCCACTTT
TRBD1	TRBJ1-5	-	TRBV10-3	CATGTGNQPQHF	TGTGCCACCGGGACAGGCAATCAGCCCCAGCATTTT
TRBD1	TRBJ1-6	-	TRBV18	CASSPKQGIGNSPLHF	TGTGCCAGCTCACCTAAACAGGGGATTGGTAATTCACCCCTCCACTTT
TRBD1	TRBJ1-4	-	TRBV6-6	CASSRDREETNEKLFF	TGTGCCAGCAGCCGGGACAGGGAGGAGACTAATGAAAAACTGTTTTTT
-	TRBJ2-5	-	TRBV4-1	CASSQDLPGQETQYF	TGCGCCAGCAGCCAAGATTTACCAGGCCAAGAGACCCAGTACTTC
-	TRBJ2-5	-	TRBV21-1	CASGKHQETQYF	TGTGCCAGCGGTAAACATCAAGAGACCCAGTACTTC
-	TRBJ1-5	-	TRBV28	CASSSSHILQGGGNQPQHF	TGTGCCAGCAGTTCCTCGCACATCCTACAGGGCGGCGGCAATCAGCCCCAGCATTTT
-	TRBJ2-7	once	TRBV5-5	CASSHGRDTSSYEQYF	TGTGCCAGCTCTCACGGTCGGGACACGAGCTCCTACGAGCAGTACTTC
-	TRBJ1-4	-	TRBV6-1	CASSERTDKIHEKLFF	TGTGCCAGCAGTGAACGGACAGACAAAATCCATGAAAAACTGTTTTTT
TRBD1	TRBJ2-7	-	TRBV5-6	CASSSTDRGTYEQYF	TGTGCCAGCAGCTCCACGGACAGGGGAACCTACGAGCAGTACTTC
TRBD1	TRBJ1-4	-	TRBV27	CASSPGQGVRKLFF	TGTGCCAGCAGTCCGGGACAGGGGGTCCGAAAACTGTTTTTT
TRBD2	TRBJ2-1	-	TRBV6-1	CASSGDWGLAGAGFF	TGTGCCAGCAGTGGGGACTGGGGACTAGCGGGAGCAGGGTTCTTC
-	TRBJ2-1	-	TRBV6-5	CASSYSWARMVEQFF	TGTGCCAGCAGTTACTCCTGGGCCCGGATGGTTGAGCAGTTCTTC
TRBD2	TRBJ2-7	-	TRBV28	CASSLSGLAPYEQYF	TGTGCCAGCAGTTTATCAGGACTAGCCCCCTACGAGCAGTACTTC
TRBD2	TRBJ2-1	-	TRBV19	CASSMAGRAYNEQFF	TGTGCCAGTAGTATGGCAGGGAGGGCTTACAATGAGCAGTTCTTC
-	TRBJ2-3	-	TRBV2	CASSEALVRRARSVRDTQYF	TGTGCCAGCAGTGAAGCGCTCGTGCGGAGGGCCAGGAGTGTCAGGGATACGCAGTATTTT
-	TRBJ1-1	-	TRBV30	CAWSEKQQGRMNTEAFF	TGTGCCTGGAGTGAAAAGCAACAGGGAAGAATGAACACTGAAGCTTTCTTT
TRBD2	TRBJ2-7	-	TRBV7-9	CASSLVGGRTGYEQYF	TGTGCCAGCAGCTTAGTGGGCGGGAGAACCGGGTACGAGCAGTACTTC
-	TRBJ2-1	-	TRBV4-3	CASSQEWGHEPRAGNEQFF	TGCGCCAGCAGCCAAGAATGGGGACACGAACCCCGGGCGGGCAATGAGCAGTTCTTC
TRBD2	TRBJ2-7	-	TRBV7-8	CASSPPTFSGEAYEQYF	TGTGCCAGCAGCCCTCCGACATTTAGCGGGGAAGCCTACGAGCAGTACTTC
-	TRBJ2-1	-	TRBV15	CATSGVAVYNEQFF	TGTGCCACCAGCGGTGTAGCTGTTTACAATGAGCAGTTCTTC
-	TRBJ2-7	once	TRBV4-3	CASSQVKGGATFREQYF	TGCGCCAGCAGCCAAGTGAAGGGGGGGGCAACGTTTCGCGAGCAGTACTTC
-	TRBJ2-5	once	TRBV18	CASSDKRTVQETQYF	TGTGCCAGCTCAGATAAAAGGACAGTCCAAGAGACCCAGTACTTC
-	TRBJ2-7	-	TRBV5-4	CASSPGPGTPGLYEQYF	TGTGCCAGCAGCCCTGGCCCCGGGACACCCGGCCTCTACGAGCAGTACTTC
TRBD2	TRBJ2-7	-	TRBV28	CASSLRTSGGRTYEQYF	TGTGCCAGCAGTTTACGGACTAGCGGGGGCCGAACCTACGAGCAGTACTTC
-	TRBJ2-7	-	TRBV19	CASSVSGWRPQYF	TGTGCCAGTAGTGTAAGCGGGTGGAGGCCGCAGTACTTC
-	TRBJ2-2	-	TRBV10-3	CAISESALQGTTTGELFF	TGTGCCATCAGTGAGTCAGCCCTACAGGGTACGACCACCGGGGAGCTGTTTTTT
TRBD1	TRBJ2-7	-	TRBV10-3	CAIGFRDRRASYEQYF	TGTGCCATCGGGTTCCGGGACAGGCGGGCCTCCTACGAGCAGTACTTC
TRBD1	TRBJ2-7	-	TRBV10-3	CAITTRVGQGYEQYF	TGTGCCATCACCACGAGAGTGGGACAGGGCTACGAGCAGTACTTC
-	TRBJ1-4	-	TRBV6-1	CASSVTQNEKLFF	TGTGCCAGCAGTGTAACACAGAATGAAAAACTGTTTTTT
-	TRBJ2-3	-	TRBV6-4	CASSDSGSGGGTDTQYF	TGTGCCAGCAGTGACTCTGGTAGCGGCGGTGGCACAGATACGCAGTATTTT
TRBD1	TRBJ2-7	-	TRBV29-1	CSVHHRGLHEQYF	TGCAGCGTACACCACAGGGGGCTACACGAGCAGTACTTC
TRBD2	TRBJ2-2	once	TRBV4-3	CAARLGGDNTGELFF	TGCGCCGCCAGATTGGGGGGGGATAACACCGGGGAGCTGTTTTTT
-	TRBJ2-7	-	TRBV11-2	CASSVSPTYEQYF	TGTGCCAGCAGCGTTAGTCCCACCTACGAGCAGTACTTC
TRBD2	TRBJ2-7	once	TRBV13	CASSLLGVSGGSYEQYF	TGTGCCAGCAGCTTATTGGGGGTTAGCGGGGGTTCCTACGAGCAGTACTTC
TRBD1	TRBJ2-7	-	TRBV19	CAGSRGGTGDNEQYF	TGTGCCGGAAGTAGGGGGGGGACAGGGGACAACGAGCAGTACTTC
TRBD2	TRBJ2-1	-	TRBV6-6	CASSYGLADYFGQFF	TGTGCCAGCAGTTACGGACTAGCAGATTACTTTGGGCAGTTCTTC
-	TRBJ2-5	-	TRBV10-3	CAISTKRTQETQYF	TGTGCCATCAGTACCAAAAGGACTCAAGAGACCCAGTACTTC
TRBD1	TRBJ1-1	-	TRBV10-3	CAISRTGDIEAFF	TGTGCCATCAGTCGGACAGGGGATATAGAAGCTTTCTTT
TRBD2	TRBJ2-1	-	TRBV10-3	CAIRLSGSPFNEQFF	TGTGCCATCAGGCTGAGCGGGAGTCCTTTCAATGAGCAGTTCTTC
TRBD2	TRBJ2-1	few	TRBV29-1	CSVEDQTSDSYNEQFF	TGCAGCGTTGAAGATCAGACTAGCGACTCCTACAATGAGCAGTTCTTC
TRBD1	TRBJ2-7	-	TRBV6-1	CASSGEGQDNRGASYEQYF	TGTGCCAGCAGTGGTGAGGGACAGGATAACCGTGGGGCCAGCTACGAGCAGTACTTC
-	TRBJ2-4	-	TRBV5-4	CASFEGDPLAKNIQYF	TGTGCCAGTTTCGAGGGGGACCCTTTAGCCAAAAACATTCAGTACTTC